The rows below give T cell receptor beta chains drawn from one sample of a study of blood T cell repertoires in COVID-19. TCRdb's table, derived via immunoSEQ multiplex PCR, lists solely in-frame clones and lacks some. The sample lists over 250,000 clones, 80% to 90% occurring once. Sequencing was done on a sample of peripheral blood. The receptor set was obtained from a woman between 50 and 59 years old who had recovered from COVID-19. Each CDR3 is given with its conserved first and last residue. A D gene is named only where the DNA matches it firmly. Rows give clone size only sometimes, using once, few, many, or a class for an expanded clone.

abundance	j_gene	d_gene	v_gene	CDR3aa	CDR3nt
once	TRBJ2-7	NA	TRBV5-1	CASSLTGGPALEQYF	TGCGCCAGCAGCTTAACCGGTGGGCCAGCCCTCGAGCAGTACTTC
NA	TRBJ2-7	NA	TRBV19	CASSIGAGYSYEQYF	TGTGCCAGTAGTATCGGGGCGGGGTACTCCTACGAGCAGTACTTC
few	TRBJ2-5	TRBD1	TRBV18	CASSPQTGGRETQYF	TGTGCCAGCTCACCACAGACAGGGGGTAGGGAGACCCAGTACTTC
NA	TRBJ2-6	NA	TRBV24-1	CATSDVGTSGANVLTF	TGTGCCACCAGTGATGTCGGGACTTCTGGGGCCAACGTCCTGACTTTC
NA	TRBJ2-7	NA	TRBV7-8	CASSLGTAGYDEQYF	TGTGCCAGCAGCTTAGGAACGGCAGGGTATGACGAGCAGTACTTC
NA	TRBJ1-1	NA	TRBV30	CAWRQSNTEAFF	TGTGCCTGGAGACAGTCGAACACTGAAGCTTTCTTT
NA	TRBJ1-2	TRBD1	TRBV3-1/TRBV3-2	CASSHLNPGQANYGYTF	TGTGCCAGCAGCCACCTCAACCCGGGACAGGCTAACTATGGCTACACCTTC
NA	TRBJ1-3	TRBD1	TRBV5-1	CASSPGQGISGNTIYF	TGCGCCAGCAGCCCAGGACAGGGGATCTCTGGAAACACCATATATTTT
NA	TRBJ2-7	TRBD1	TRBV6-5	CASSYKSRDRPYEQYF	TGTGCCAGCAGTTATAAATCCCGGGACAGACCTTACGAGCAGTACTTC
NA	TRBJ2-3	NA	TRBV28	CASSSPVSTDTQYF	TGTGCCAGCAGTTCCCCGGTTAGCACAGATACGCAGTATTTT
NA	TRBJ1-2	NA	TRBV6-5	CASSTDSNYGYTF	TGTGCCAGCAGCACGGACAGTAACTATGGCTACACCTTC
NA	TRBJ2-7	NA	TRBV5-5	CASSLYREPYEQYF	TGTGCCAGCAGCTTGTATAGGGAGCCCTACGAGCAGTACTTC
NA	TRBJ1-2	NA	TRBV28	CASSFRGLDYGYTF	TGTGCCAGCAGTTTCCGGGGACTCGACTATGGCTACACCTTC
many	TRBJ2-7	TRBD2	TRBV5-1	CASSVTGGDTYEQYF	TGCGCCAGCAGCGTTACCGGGGGGGATACCTACGAGCAGTACTTC
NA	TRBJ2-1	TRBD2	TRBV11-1	CASGRVPSSYNEQFF	TGTGCCAGCGGGAGGGTTCCATCGTCCTACAATGAGCAGTTCTTC
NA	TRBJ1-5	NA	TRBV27	CASSRGGGRNQPQHF	TGTGCCAGCAGTAGGGGGGGCGGGCGCAATCAGCCCCAGCATTTT
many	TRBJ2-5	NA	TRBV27	CASSFAGAHQETQYF	TGTGCCAGCAGTTTCGCTGGGGCCCACCAAGAGACCCAGTACTTC
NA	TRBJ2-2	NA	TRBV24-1	CATSDPVSEMNTGELFF	TGTGCCACCAGTGACCCTGTAAGCGAGATGAACACCGGGGAGCTGTTTTTT
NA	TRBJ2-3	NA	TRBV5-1	CAIPILRTPVGTDTQYF	TGCGCCATCCCCATCCTCCGGACTCCGGTTGGCACAGATACGCAGTATTTT
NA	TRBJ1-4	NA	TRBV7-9	CASSERGTTNEKLFF	TGTGCCAGCAGCGAGCGGGGAACAACTAATGAAAAACTGTTTTTT
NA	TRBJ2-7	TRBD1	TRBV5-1	CASSPLPGQGSYEQYF	TGCGCCAGCAGCCCGCTCCCGGGACAGGGCTCCTACGAGCAGTACTTC
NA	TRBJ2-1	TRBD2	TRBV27	CASSPRSSGRHNEQFF	TGTGCCAGCAGTCCTCGAAGTAGCGGGAGACACAATGAGCAGTTCTTC
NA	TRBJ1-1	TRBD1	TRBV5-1	CASSLQGSRNTEAFF	TGCGCCAGCAGTTTACAGGGGTCGAGGAACACTGAAGCTTTCTTT
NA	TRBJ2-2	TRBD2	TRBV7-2	CASSLFSGGSTGELFF	TGTGCCAGCAGCTTGTTCAGCGGGGGGAGCACCGGGGAGCTGTTTTTT
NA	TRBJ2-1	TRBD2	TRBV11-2	CASSRWEGRGKQFF	TGTGCCAGCAGCAGGTGGGAGGGCCGTGGGAAGCAGTTCTTC